The entry below describes one T cell receptor beta chain. Antigen: not known. Sequenced by immunoSEQ multiplex PCR; TCRdb stores in-frame clones only, minus some. The table includes around 690,000 clones, 90% detected once. The sample belongs to a study of shared clonotypes between healthy human individuals. Study at large: Per donor, three plates held CD4 naive cells, three held CD4 memory, two held CD8 naive and one held CD8 memory. Study findings and constraints: Apart from blood, nothing was sampled; tissue repertoires likely differ. Unshared clonotypes carried lower generation probabilities than those common to all four donors.

Trimming removed 3 bases from V and 3 bases from J, with 25 bases in between. The CDR3 loop spans 18 amino acids. CDR1 SGHRS and CDR2 YFSETQ come from the germline V gene. The sequence was collected from a man younger than 35 in good health. Some clones in this sample may be carry-over from other donors' samples. The rearrangement links TRBV5-1 to TRBJ2-7; D might be TRBD2 (5 bases). Sequences were obtained from memory CD8+ T cells from PBMCs. Subset indicated: CD45RO+ cells pooled with CCR7-negative TemRA cells. The CDR3 DNA reads as TGCGCCAGCAGCTCGGGTTTAACAGCGGTACTGGATTACTACGAGCAGTACTTC. Its translation: CASSSGLTAVLDYYEQYF.